A selection of T cell receptor beta chains follows, all from one sample in a study of blood T cells in healthy people across ages. A single record per CDR3 protein comes from TCRdb applying MiXCR to the 5' RACE reads. This sample has over 500,000 distinct CDR3 sequences, with about 26% found just once. These same data were also listed under a study on T cells of mothers and their children.

The sample comprised blood. The origin of the receptors is a boy aged 2-15 years in good health. CDR3s include the opening cysteine and the closing phenylalanine or tryptophan. The D gene is left open where the match is weak. Where a row states a size, it is once, few, many or the class of an expanded clone; other rows omit it.

-,TRBJ1-5,-,TRBV5-5,TGTGCCAGCAGCCCGGAGGGGGATAGCAATCAGCCCCAGCATTTT,CASSPEGDSNQPQHF
-,TRBJ2-5,few,TRBV20-1,TGCGGTGCCCGAGGGGGGGGCGAGACCCAGTACTTC,CGARGGGETQYF
-,TRBJ2-1,-,TRBV5-1,TGCGCCAGCAGCTTACAGGGCTGGGCTGATGAGCAGTTCTTC,CASSLQGWADEQFF
-,TRBJ2-1,-,TRBV25-1,TGTGCCAGCAGTGAACGTATGGACCGGGGGATATCCTCCTACAATGAGCAGTTCTTC,CASSERMDRGISSYNEQFF
TRBD2,TRBJ2-1,many,TRBV9,TGTGCCAGCAGCGTAGGGGGGTGGAGCGGGGGAAACAATGAGCAGTTCTTC,CASSVGGWSGGNNEQFF
-,TRBJ2-1,-,TRBV7-2,TGTGCCAGCAGCTTAGACTATGCCTCCTACAATGAGCAGTTCTTC,CASSLDYASYNEQFF
-,TRBJ1-2,once,TRBV29-1,TGCAGCGCCTCTAACTATGGCTACACCTTC,CSASNYGYTF
-,TRBJ2-1,few,TRBV19,TGTGCCAGTAGTATCGCTACCCGAGGAAGCTCCTACAATGAGCAGTTCTTC,CASSIATRGSSYNEQFF
-,TRBJ2-7,-,TRBV6-5,TGTGCCAGCAGTAGGGATACTAGGAGGGAGCAGTACTTC,CASSRDTRREQYF
TRBD2,TRBJ2-7,-,TRBV7-9,TGTGCCGCGGCGCGGGGGGACGAGCAGTACTTC,CAAARGDEQYF
-,TRBJ2-3,few,TRBV7-9,TGTGCCAGCAGCTTATCCCATAAAACAGATACGCAGTATTTT,CASSLSHKTDTQYF
-,TRBJ1-1,-,TRBV5-5,TGTGCCAGCAGTTACGACATGGCACTGCCGAACACTGAAGCTTTCTTT,CASSYDMALPNTEAFF
-,TRBJ2-5,-,TRBV5-1,TGCGCCAGCAGCTTGTTATCCAGGATCGACCAAGAGACCCAGTACTTC,CASSLLSRIDQETQYF
TRBD2,TRBJ2-4,-,TRBV6-1,TGTGCCAGCAGTGAACAAGGCGGGAGGGGGACCAAAAACATTCAGTACTTC,CASSEQGGRGTKNIQYF
-,TRBJ1-1,-,TRBV12-3/TRBV12-4,TGTGCCAGCAGTTTAGAGACCCCAGAAGCTTTCTTT,CASSLETPEAFF